Below, 26 T cell receptor beta chains from the same sample are listed, as sequenced in a study of spatial heterogeneity in lung cancer. TCRdb re-analysed the 5' RACE reads in MiXCR, keeping a single row per CDR3 protein. The sample has under 150,000 distinct CDR3 sequences; under 14% are singletons. As for time point: blood at routine non-recurrence follow-up after resection. The starting material was PBMCs, obtained at follow-up. All receptors come from a female donor with early-stage non-small cell lung cancer.

The V and J genes are TRBV5-1 and TRBJ2-1; no reliable D call. There are 13 residues in the CDR3. V lost 4 bases and J 7 bases, leaving 12 bases between the germline ends. CDR1 is SGHRS and CDR2 is YFSETQ in the germline V gene. CDR3 sequence (DNA): TGCGCCAGCAGCCCCACCACTCAGAATGAGCAGTTCTTC. It translates to CASSPTTQNEQFF.

This clonotype was seen only a few times. This sequence joins TRBV5-1 and TRBJ2-1; 9 bases fit TRBD2. The CDR3 has 14 amino acids. CDR1 SGHRS and CDR2 YFSETQ come from the germline V gene. Trimming removed 5 bases from V and 4 bases from J; junction bases left unmatched: 4. CDR3 nucleotide sequence: TGCGCCAGCAGTGCTAGCGGGGAATACAATGAGCAGTTCTTC. Amino acid sequence: CASSASGEYNEQFF.

Many counts were recorded for this clonotype. The V and J genes are TRBV9 and TRBJ1-1; TRBD1 is a possible D gene (5 bases). Germline CDR1 and CDR2: SGDLS and YYNGEE. Trimming took off 4 bases at V and 6 bases at J, with 16 bases between the two ends. The CDR3 sequence is 14 residues long. In DNA form, the CDR3 reads TGTGCCAGCAGCCCCATCCCTCAGGGCTCTGAAGCTTTCTTT. Translation gives CASSPIPQGSEAFF. Filled out from reference TRBV9 and TRBJ1-1, the complete variable domain reads DSGVTQTPKHLITATGQRVTLRCSPRSGDLSVYWYQQSLDQGLQFLIQYYNGEERAKGNILERFSAQQFPDLHSELNLSSLELGDSALYFCASSPIPQGSEAFFGQGTRLTVV.

V and J are TRBV19 and TRBJ2-1; a weak D match, TRBD2 (6 bases). V lost 5 bases, J lost 8 bases, and 25 bases lay in between. Germline V gene data show CDR1 as LNHDA and CDR2 as SQIVND (reference sequence). CDR3 size: 17 residues. The DNA for the CDR3 is TGTGCCAGTAGTGGCCTATTATGGACGGGAGCGTTCTATGAGCAGTTCTTC. It codes for CASSGLLWTGAFYEQFF.

This rearrangement joins TRBV18 to TRBJ2-2; no clear D gene. The CDR3 runs to 13 residues. Germline-derived CDR1 and CDR2 are KGHSH and LQKENI. V lost 3 bases and J 3 bases, leaving 5 bases between the germline ends. The CDR3 bases are TGTGCCAGCTCACCTACCGACACCGGGGAGCTGTTTTTT. This codes for CASSPTDTGELFF.

By share, this clonotype counts as medium-sized (0.01 to 0.1%). J is TRBJ1-2 and V is TRBV4-3; D gene unclear. The V gene lost 0 bases and the J gene lost 3 bases, with 11 bases spanning the gap. Germline assignment: CDR1 LGHNA and CDR2 YSLEER. There are 15 residues in the CDR3. CDR3 sequence: CASSQETGSYYGYTF. In DNA form, the CDR3 reads TGCGCCAGCAGCCAAGAGACCGGCAGCTACTATGGCTACACCTTC.

The sample holds many counts of this clonotype. V gene TRBV3-1 combines with J gene TRBJ1-1; no firm D call. With 2 bases removed from V and 1 base from J, the gap between germline ends came to 2 bases. Germline V lookup: CDR1 LGHDT, CDR2 YNNKEL (reference sequence). CDR3 length: 12 amino acids. The CDR3 DNA is TGTGCCAGCAGCCAACGGAACACTGAAGCTTTCTTT. It yields the protein CASSQRNTEAFF.

This clonotype has only a few counts. This rearrangement joins TRBV9 to TRBJ2-2; D uncertain. Trimming pared 3 bases from V and 0 bases from J, leaving 3 bases between. This CDR3 has 13 amino acids. Per germline, CDR1 SGDLS and CDR2 YYNGEE. The CDR3: CASSAPNTGELFF. The CDR3 DNA reads TGTGCCAGCAGCGCGCCGAACACCGGGGAGCTGTTTTTT.

This clonotype was recorded at least ten times. This rearrangement joins TRBV11-1 to TRBJ1-6, with D tentatively TRBD1 (5 bases). The V end was cut by 4 bases, the J end by 5 bases, with 9 bases between. The CDR3 loop spans 14 amino acids. Germline V gene sequence: CDR1 SGHAT, CDR2 FQDESV (reference sequence). The CDR3 protein is CASSSGANNSPLHF. CDR3 nucleotide sequence: TGTGCCAGCAGCTCCGGGGCCAATAATTCACCCCTCCACTTT.

This clonotype was counted a few times. V usage is TRBV29-1 and J usage is TRBJ1-2, with TRBD1 matching over 9 bases. Germline assignment: CDR1 SQVTM and CDR2 ANQGSEA. J gave up 3 bases and V 5 bases, and 1 base lay outside the gene matches. The CDR3 sequence is 12 residues long. Here the CDR3 reads CSVRQGDYGYTF. The CDR3 region has the DNA TGCAGCGTTCGACAGGGGGACTATGGCTACACCTTC.

The CDR3 loop reads CASGSGTSLFF. The CDR3 DNA is TGTGCTAGTGGTTCAGGGACTAGCTTGTTCTTC. This chain links TRBV12-5 with TRBJ2-1; TRBD2 agrees at 9 bases. Per the germline V gene, CDR1 is LGHNT and CDR2 is FRNRAP. The CDR3 runs to 11 residues. V lost 4 bases, J lost 15 bases, and 4 bases stayed unmatched.

Ten or more counts support this clonotype. This chain joins TRBV5-1 and TRBJ2-1, with TRBD2 identical over 7 bases. CDR3 length: 15 residues. Germline V gene sequence: CDR1 SGHRS, CDR2 YFSETQ. Losses at the gene ends were 3 bases for V and 5 bases for J; bases not matched to a gene: 8. The CDR3 is CASSSLGRQDNEQFF. The CDR3 coding sequence is TGCGCCAGCAGCTCTCTCGGGAGGCAAGACAATGAGCAGTTCTTC.

In its sample, this clonotype was seen many times. The chain joins TRBV24-1 to TRBJ2-1; TRBD2 matches at 13 bases. The germline V gene encodes CDR1 KGHDR and CDR2 SFDVKD. V gave up 4 bases and J gave up 7 bases; unmatched junction bases: 6. The CDR3 spans 16 residues. In nucleotides, the CDR3 is TGTGCCACCAGTGACCCCGGGACTAGCGGGGAAAATGAGCAGTTCTTC. This codes for CATSDPGTSGENEQFF.

This clonotype showed up many times. The chain combines TRBV6-1 with TRBJ2-7, with D possibly TRBD1 on 6 matching bases. In germline, CDR1 is MNHNS, CDR2 SASEGT. Trimming took off 2 bases at V and 4 bases at J, with 15 bases between the two ends. The CDR3 spans 15 residues. The CDR3 bases are TGTGCCAGCAGTGAAAGGGACACGGTCCAATACGAGCAGTACTTC. Protein: CASSERDTVQYEQYF.

The table lists this clonotype with many counts. The chain combines TRBV20-1 with TRBJ1-4; 9 nucleotides align to TRBD1. The J segment lost 8 bases and the V segment lost 6 bases, leaving 13 bases of the junction unmatched. The CDR3 spans 15 residues. CDR1 and CDR2 (germline): DFQATT, SNEGSKA (reference sequence). The CDR3 spells CSANTGGTGFEKLFF. DNA of the CDR3: TGCAGTGCAAATACCGGGGGGACAGGGTTCGAAAAACTGTTTTTT.

This clonotype was observed at least ten times. The chain links TRBV28 to TRBJ2-3; D gene uncertain. Germline V gene data show CDR1 as MDHEN and CDR2 as SYDVKM. CDR3 length: 15 residues. Trimming took 6 bases from V and 0 from J, leaving 13 bases between them. Written as DNA, the CDR3 is TGTGCCAGCAGGGATGGTCCGACTAGCACAGATACGCAGTATTTT. Protein sequence: CASRDGPTSTDTQYF.

This clonotype occurred many times. The chain is built from TRBV2 and TRBJ2-2; TRBD1 agrees at 7 bases. Losses at the gene ends were 7 bases for V and 1 base for J; bases not matched to a gene: 6. Germline V gene data show CDR1 as SNHLY and CDR2 as FYNNEI. This CDR3 has 15 residues. CDR3 amino acids: CASIPQGVNTGELFF. CDR3 bases: TGTGCCAGCATCCCCCAGGGGGTGAACACCGGGGAGCTGTTTTTT.

The chain recombines TRBV20-1 with TRBJ2-1; TRBD2 agrees at 8 bases. The CDR3 loop spans 11 amino acids. Germline trimming cut 6 bases from V and 5 bases from J; bases unmatched to any gene: 0. The germline V gene has CDR1 DFQATT and CDR2 SNEGSKA (reference sequence). This CDR3 reads CSAREDNEQFF. The CDR3, as DNA: TGCAGTGCGCGGGAGGACAATGAGCAGTTCTTC.

This clonotype turned up a few times. The V and J genes are TRBV11-2 and TRBJ2-3; 8 positions agree with TRBD2. Germline V gene lookup returns CDR1 SGHAT and CDR2 FQNNGV. J was trimmed by 1 base and V by 2 bases; bases with no gene match: 5. The CDR3 runs 16 residues. As DNA, the CDR3 is TGTGCCAGCAGCTTATATGGACTAGCAGGCACAGATACGCAGTATTTT. It codes for CASSLYGLAGTDTQYF.

The chain employs TRBV10-1 and TRBJ2-5, with 10 bases matching TRBD1. The germline V gene encodes CDR1 WNHNN and CDR2 SYGVQD (reference sequence). V lost 8 bases and J lost 0; bases outside the gene matches: 6. The CDR3 length is 15 residues. In DNA form, the CDR3 reads TGCGCCAGCGGGACAGGGGACGGTGACCAAGAGACCCAGTACTTC. It specifies CASGTGDGDQETQYF.

This clonotype was observed many times. The chain is built from TRBV28 and TRBJ2-5; 8 bases agree with TRBD1. Losses at the gene ends were 6 bases for V and 1 base for J; bases not matched to a gene: 10. From germline, CDR1 is MDHEN and CDR2 SYDVKM. The CDR3 runs 16 residues. This chain's CDR3 is CASSRMGQVSQETQYF. In DNA form, the CDR3 reads TGTGCCAGCAGCAGAATGGGACAGGTCAGCCAAGAGACCCAGTACTTC.

The chain carries TRBV5-6 and TRBJ2-3, with 11 bases fitting TRBD1. V shed 4 bases, J shed 4 bases, and the junction held 5 bases outside the gene matches. This CDR3 spans 15 amino acids. Germline V gene sequence: CDR1 SGHDT, CDR2 YYEEEE. CDR3 sequence: CASSPGQGASDTQYF. CDR3 DNA: TGTGCCAGCAGCCCAGGACAGGGGGCGTCAGATACGCAGTATTTT. Together with reference TRBV5-6 and TRBJ2-3, the CDR3 gives the full variable domain: DAGVTQSPTHLIKTRGQQVTLRCSPKSGHDTVSWYQQALGQGPQFIFQYYEEEERQRGNFPDRFSGHQFPNYSSELNVNALLLGDSALYLCASSPGQGASDTQYFGPGTRLTVL.

This clonotype came up a few times. The V call is TRBV7-9, the J call TRBJ2-3; D unclear. V gave up 1 base and J gave up 1 base, with 12 bases separating them. CDR1 is SEHNR, CDR2 FQNEAQ, per germline (reference sequence). This CDR3 region has 16 residues. The CDR3 is CASSLGRFGGTDTQYF. The CDR3 DNA is TGTGCCAGCAGCTTAGGAAGATTTGGCGGCACAGATACGCAGTATTTT.

There are a few counts of this clonotype. The chain uses TRBV4-3 and TRBJ2-3, with 9 bases that match TRBD2. This CDR3 has 17 amino acids. The V gene's germline CDR1 is LGHNA and CDR2 YSLEER. V lost 0 bases and J lost 3; bases outside the gene matches: 7. The CDR3 DNA is TGCGCCAGCAGCCAAGAGTATTTTAGCGGGAGTACAGATACGCAGTATTTT. Translation: CASSQEYFSGSTDTQYF.

The J gene is TRBJ2-5, the V gene TRBV18; D assignment may be TRBD1 or TRBD2 (7 bases each). CDR1 and CDR2 (germline): KGHSH, LQKENI. There are 14 residues in the CDR3. V was pared by 2 bases and J by 5 bases, with 12 bases between. CDR3 DNA sequence: TGTGCCAGCTCACCAGGGAGGGGGCCGGAGACCCAGTACTTC. Amino acids: CASSPGRGPETQYF.

This clonotype came up many times. The chain combines TRBV28 with TRBJ1-6; the D gene is possibly TRBD1 (6 bases). This CDR3 is built from 13 residues. Looked up from germline, CDR1 is MDHEN and CDR2 is SYDVKM. The V and J ends lost 4 bases and 11 bases respectively, with 12 bases between them. DNA of the CDR3: TGTGCCAGCAGTTCAGGGGCGCCAGCACCCCTCCACTTT. It translates to CASSSGAPAPLHF. Variable domain in full (rest from reference TRBV28 and TRBJ1-6): DVKVTQSSRYLVKRTGEKVFLECVQDMDHENMFWYRQDPGLGLRLIYFSYDVKMKEKGDIPEGYSVSREKKERFSLILESASTNQTSMYLCASSSGAPAPLHFGNGTRLTVT.